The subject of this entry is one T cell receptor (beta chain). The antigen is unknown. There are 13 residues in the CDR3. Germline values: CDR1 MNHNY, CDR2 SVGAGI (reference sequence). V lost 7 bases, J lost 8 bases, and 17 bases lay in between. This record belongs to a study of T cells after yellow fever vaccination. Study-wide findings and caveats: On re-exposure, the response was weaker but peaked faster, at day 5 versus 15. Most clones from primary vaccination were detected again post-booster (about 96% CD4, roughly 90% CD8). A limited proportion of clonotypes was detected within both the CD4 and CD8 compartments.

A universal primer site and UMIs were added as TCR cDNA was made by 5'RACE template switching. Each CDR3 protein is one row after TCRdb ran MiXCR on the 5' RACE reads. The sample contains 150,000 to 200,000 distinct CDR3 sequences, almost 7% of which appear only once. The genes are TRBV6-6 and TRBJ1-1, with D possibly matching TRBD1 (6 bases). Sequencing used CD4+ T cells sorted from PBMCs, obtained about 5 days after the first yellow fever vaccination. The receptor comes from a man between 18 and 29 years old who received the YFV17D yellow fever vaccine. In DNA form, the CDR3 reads TGTGCCAGCAACGAAGGGGGACGGAACGAAGCTTTCTTT. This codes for CASNEGGRNEAFF.